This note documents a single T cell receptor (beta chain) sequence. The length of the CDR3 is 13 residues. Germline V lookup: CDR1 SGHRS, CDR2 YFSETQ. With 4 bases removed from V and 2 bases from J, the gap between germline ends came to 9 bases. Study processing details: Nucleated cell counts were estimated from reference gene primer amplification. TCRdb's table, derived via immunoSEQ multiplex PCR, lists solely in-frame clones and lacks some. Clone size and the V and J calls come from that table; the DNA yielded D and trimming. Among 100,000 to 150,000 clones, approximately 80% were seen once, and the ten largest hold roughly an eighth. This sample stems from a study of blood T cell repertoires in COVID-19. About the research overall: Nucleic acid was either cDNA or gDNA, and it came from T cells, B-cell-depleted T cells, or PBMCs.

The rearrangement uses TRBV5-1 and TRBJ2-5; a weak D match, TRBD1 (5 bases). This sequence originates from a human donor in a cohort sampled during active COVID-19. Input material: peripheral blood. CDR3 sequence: CASSSRQQETQYF. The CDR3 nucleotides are TGCGCCAGCAGCAGTCGACAGCAAGAGACCCAGTACTTC.